The entry below describes one T cell receptor (beta chain). This entry belongs to a study of cytomegalovirus exposure and HLA in healthy donors. Trimming cost V 4 bases and J 3 bases; bases outside gene matches: 7. The germline CDR1 and CDR2 sequences are SGDLS and YYNGEE. The length of the CDR3 is 15 residues. Primers: 60 Vbeta forward and 13 Jbeta reverse. Sequencing used immunoSEQ multiplex PCR; TCRdb keeps in-frame clones, though not all of them. The table records roughly 120,000 clones, about 85% of them present only once. V is TRBV9 and J is TRBJ2-7; TRBD1 matches 10 bases. Material: PBMCs. The TCR originated in a middle-aged man in good health and CMV-seronegative. CDR3 DNA: TGTGCCAGCAGCTCCCGACAGGGGGCGAACTACGAGCAGTACTTC. This translates into CASSSRQGANYEQYF.